A selection of T cell receptor beta chains follows, all from one sample in a study of TIL therapy for anti-PD-1-resistant metastatic lung cancer. Sequencing was performed with immunoSEQ multiplex PCR; in TCRdb, only in-frame clones are kept and a portion is missing. Of more than 55,000 clones detected, around 63% appear once; the ten largest clones hold 6.6%. The specimen was blood, collected at baseline. These receptors all stem from a person aged 25 to 85 with non-small cell lung cancer. The CDR3 runs from the conserved cysteine through the conserved F or W. D genes are given only for firm matches. The size of a clone is reported for some rows only, either as once, few or many, or as a class for expanded clones.

size | J | V | D | CDR3 | DNA
- | TRBJ2-7 | TRBV6-5 | TRBD2 | CASSQGTSGSYEQYF | TGTGCCAGCAGTCAAGGGACTAGCGGCTCCTACGAGCAGTACTTC
- | TRBJ2-1 | TRBV18 | TRBD2 | CASSPYHLAGGSSYNEQFF | TGTGCCAGCTCACCATATCACCTAGCGGGAGGCAGCTCCTACAATGAGCAGTTCTTC
once | TRBJ2-1 | TRBV27 | - | CASSLFGGGAPRNEQFF | TGTGCCAGCAGTTTATTCGGAGGAGGGGCCCCTCGGAATGAGCAGTTCTTC
- | TRBJ2-1 | TRBV6-5 | - | CASSYSVNEQFF | TGTGCCAGCAGTTACTCAGTAAATGAGCAGTTCTTC
- | TRBJ1-6 | TRBV11-2 | - | CASSLTQGTYNSPLHF | TGTGCCAGCAGCTTAACACAGGGAACCTATAATTCACCCCTCCACTTT
- | TRBJ1-4 | TRBV11-2 | - | CASSLAWGPNEKLFF | TGTGCCAGCAGCTTAGCATGGGGGCCTAATGAAAAACTGTTTTTT
- | TRBJ2-7 | TRBV5-1 | - | CASSLAREKQYF | TGCGCCAGCAGCTTGGCCCGGGAAAAGCAGTACTTC
- | TRBJ1-3 | TRBV6-1 | - | CASSEGGSRGNTIYF | TGTGCCAGCAGTGAAGGGGGGTCGCGGGGAAACACCATATATTTT
- | TRBJ1-5 | TRBV19 | - | CASSNSYNQPQHF | TGTGCCAGTAGTAACAGTTACAATCAGCCCCAGCATTTT
- | TRBJ1-4 | TRBV7-2 | TRBD1 | CASSKRAGGGQTNEKLFF | TGTGCCAGCAGCAAACGGGCAGGGGGAGGACAAACTAATGAAAAACTGTTTTTT
- | TRBJ2-5 | TRBV6-1 | - | CASSGQVQETQYF | TGTGCCAGCAGTGGACAGGTCCAAGAGACCCAGTACTTC
- | TRBJ2-1 | TRBV2 | - | CATLGRGYNEQFF | TGTGCCACCCTAGGGCGGGGATACAATGAGCAGTTCTTC
- | TRBJ1-1 | TRBV5-6 | - | CASSPTVGGTEAFF | TGTGCCAGCAGCCCCACGGTAGGGGGAACTGAAGCTTTCTTT
- | TRBJ2-3 | TRBV5-4 | TRBD2 | CASSFSLRGGASDTQYF | TGTGCCAGCAGCTTTTCTTTGCGCGGGGGGGCCTCAGATACGCAGTATTTT
once | TRBJ2-3 | TRBV29-1 | - | CSFSGTPDTQYF | TGCAGCTTTTCCGGGACCCCGGATACGCAGTATTTT
- | TRBJ2-3 | TRBV23-1 | TRBD2 | CASSHPTSGRAADTQYF | TGCGCCAGCAGTCACCCGACTAGCGGGAGGGCAGCAGATACGCAGTATTTT
- | TRBJ1-2 | TRBV19 | - | CASSMKVARDYGYTF | TGTGCCAGTAGTATGAAGGTGGCCAGGGACTATGGCTACACCTTC
- | TRBJ2-2 | TRBV7-9 | - | CASSLNTGELFF | TGTGCCAGCAGCTTGAACACCGGGGAGCTGTTTTTT
- | TRBJ2-2 | TRBV11-3 | - | CASSPAPQPGTGELFF | TGTGCCAGCAGCCCAGCACCCCAACCGGGCACCGGGGAGCTGTTTTTT
few | TRBJ2-4 | TRBV29-1 | TRBD1 | CSVEIQGATKNIQYF | TGCAGCGTTGAGATCCAGGGGGCGACCAAAAACATTCAGTACTTC
- | TRBJ1-5 | TRBV6-6 | - | CASSYSRQPQHF | TGTGCCAGCAGTTACTCTAGGCAGCCCCAGCATTTT
- | TRBJ2-5 | TRBV10-3 | - | CAISESIGGSAQYF | TGTGCCATCAGTGAGTCGATTGGGGGATCGGCCCAGTACTTC
- | TRBJ2-7 | TRBV9 | TRBD2 | CASSVASGLEPYEQYF | TGTGCCAGCAGCGTAGCTAGCGGGCTGGAACCCTACGAGCAGTACTTC
- | TRBJ1-5 | TRBV28 | - | CASSYRQLNQPQHF | TGTGCCAGCAGTTACAGACAGCTAAATCAGCCCCAGCATTTT
once | TRBJ1-1 | TRBV5-1 | - | CASSWGAQNTEAFF | TGCGCCAGCAGCTGGGGGGCACAGAACACTGAAGCTTTCTTT
- | TRBJ2-1 | TRBV5-1 | - | CASSIRSPGNEQFF | TGCGCCAGCTCGATCAGGAGTCCGGGGAATGAGCAGTTCTTC
few | TRBJ1-2 | TRBV5-4 | TRBD1 | CASSFMTGLYGYTF | TGTGCCAGCAGCTTTATGACAGGGCTCTATGGCTACACCTTC
- | TRBJ2-5 | TRBV29-1 | - | CSVFWDIRETQYF | TGCAGCGTGTTTTGGGACATTAGAGAGACCCAGTACTTC
- | TRBJ1-1 | TRBV2 | TRBD1 | CASRNDRGNTEAFF | TGTGCCAGCAGAAACGACAGGGGCAACACTGAAGCTTTCTTT
- | TRBJ2-3 | TRBV4-2 | TRBD2 | CASSPERGGTDTQYF | TGTGCCAGCAGCCCCGAGCGGGGGGGCACAGATACGCAGTATTTT
- | TRBJ2-7 | TRBV4-1 | TRBD2 | CASSQGQSGRLTEQYF | TGCGCCAGCAGCCAAGGGCAGAGCGGGAGGTTGACCGAGCAGTACTTC
- | TRBJ1-3 | TRBV14 | - | CASSLRPSSSGNTIYF | TGTGCCAGCAGCCTAAGGCCAAGTTCCTCCGGAAACACCATATATTTT
- | TRBJ1-3 | TRBV7-9 | TRBD1 | CASSQDRYSGNTIYF | TGTGCCAGCAGCCAGGACAGGTACTCTGGAAACACCATATATTTT
- | TRBJ2-7 | TRBV28 | - | CASVSRRNSYEQYF | TGTGCCAGCGTGAGTAGGCGGAACTCCTACGAGCAGTACTTC
- | TRBJ1-5 | TRBV6-1 | TRBD1 | CASSEVDRGTGEPQHF | TGTGCCAGCAGTGAGGTGGACAGGGGGACGGGGGAGCCCCAGCATTTT